This T cell receptor (beta chain) comes out of a study of PD-1 blockade in classical Hodgkin lymphoma. Time point defined: cycle 4 day 1 (C4D1), after less than 7 weeks of nivolumab. Each patient experienced a relapse that followed autologous stem cell transplantation, and brentuximab vedotin exposure varied. V was clipped by 2 bases and J by 7 bases; unmatched bases: 6. Germline V lookup: CDR1 GTSNPN, CDR2 SVGIG (reference sequence). CDR3 length: 14 amino acids. Overall study findings and caveats: Newly diagnosed patients were reported to exhibit reduced baseline TCR diversity relative to healthy donors. Patients who responded completely had about the same baseline diversity as newly diagnosed patients.

A note on this clone: Its specificity is unknown.

Assay used: immunoSEQ multiplex PCR; TCRdb lists only in-frame clones, some missing. The table has approximately 110,000 clones, over 85% seen once; the top ten hold 15% to 20%. The chain uses TRBV30 and TRBJ1-2; 11 bases align to TRBD1. This TCR derives from a human donor with classical Hodgkin lymphoma. The starting material was peripheral blood mononuclear cells (PBMCs), obtained before the fourth cycle of nivolumab. CDR3 sequence reads: CAWSTTGQGAGYTF. CDR3 DNA sequence: TGTGCCTGGAGTACTACCGGACAGGGGGCTGGCTACACCTTC.